Below, 31 T cell receptor beta chains from the same sample are listed, as sequenced in a study of beta chain features in type 1 diabetes. General study findings and limits: Researchers report that Type 1 diabetes patients had moderately but significantly shorter TCRB CDR3s across all four CD4+ subsets.

Their cognate antigens are unknown. Sequenced material consisted of expressed TCRB transcripts (all of the isolated RNA was reverse transcribed). Sequenced by immunoSEQ multiplex PCR; TCRdb stores in-frame clones only, minus some. Here the sample spans about 280,000 clones, approximately 16% being singletons. Sequenced sample: naive CD4+ T cells from blood. The receptors originated from a young man with type 1 diabetes.

The chain is built from TRBV18 and TRBJ2-1; TRBD2 agrees at 9 bases. V shed 3 bases, J shed 4 bases, and the junction held 4 bases outside the gene matches. The CDR3 covers 15 residues. Germline CDR1 and CDR2: KGHSH and LQKENI. CDR3 protein: CASSPASGAYNEQFF. CDR3 in DNA: TGTGCCAGCTCACCCGCTAGCGGGGCGTACAATGAGCAGTTCTTC.

The rearrangement links TRBV5-1 to TRBJ2-1, with TRBD2 as a possible D gene (6 bases). This CDR3 is built from 14 residues. V was clipped by 2 bases and J by 4 bases, with 10 bases between them. Germline CDR1 SGHRS, CDR2 YFSETQ. CDR3: CASSFLARYNEQFF. CDR3 DNA sequence: TGCGCCAGCAGCTTCCTAGCGCGATACAATGAGCAGTTCTTC.

The chain uses TRBV27 and TRBJ2-5, with a tentative D call TRBD2 (5 bases). In germline, CDR1 is MNHEY, CDR2 SMNVEV (reference sequence). The CDR3 has 13 amino acids. V lost 2 bases, J lost 7 bases, and 11 bases lay in between. In DNA, the CDR3 is TGTGCCAGCAGTTTAAGATTAGAGGGGACCCAGTACTTC. Amino acids: CASSLRLEGTQYF.

This clone was counted between two and nine times. V usage is TRBV6-6 and J usage is TRBJ1-2; D call uncertain. The V end lost 6 bases, the J end lost 5 bases, and 16 bases lay between the germline ends. This CDR3 is built from 14 residues. Germline CDR1 is MNHNY and CDR2 is SVGAGI (reference sequence). The CDR3 spells CASRPSGGGYGYTF. As DNA, the CDR3 is TGTGCCAGCAGACCCAGCGGCGGAGGGTATGGCTACACCTTC.

The V gene is TRBV29-1, the J gene TRBJ2-3; TRBD1 matches at 7 bases. In germline, CDR1 is SQVTM, CDR2 ANQGSEA. The CDR3 totals 14 residues. Trimming removed 5 bases from V and 2 bases from J; junction bases left unmatched: 7. Here the CDR3 DNA reads TGCAGCGTTCGGCACAGGGGAATCACAGATACGCAGTATTTT. Translating gives CSVRHRGITDTQYF.

V and J are TRBV6-1 and TRBJ2-7; 7 nucleotides align to TRBD1. Germline CDR1 reads MNHNS; CDR2 reads SASEGT. J was trimmed by 7 bases and V by 6 bases; bases with no gene match: 6. The CDR3 spans 12 residues. The CDR3 coding sequence is TGTGCCAGCAGCCGCGACAGGGTTGAGCAGTACTTC. The encoded protein is CASSRDRVEQYF.

The chain couples TRBV25-1 to TRBJ1-1; D gene uncertain. CDR1 and CDR2 from the germline V gene are MGHDK and SYGVNS. The CDR3 is 14 residues long. Trimming left V 1 base short and J 1 base short, with 7 bases between. The CDR3 coding sequence is TGTGCCAGCAGTGAATCCGGTCCGAACACTGAAGCTTTCTTT. Amino acids: CASSESGPNTEAFF.

This clone occurred a few times. The V call is TRBV5-1, the J call TRBJ1-1; D is undetermined. CDR3 length: 14 amino acids. Germline V CDR1 and CDR2: SGHRS, YFSETQ. The ends were cut back, 0 bases at V and 4 bases at J, with 10 bases in the middle. CDR3 in amino acids: CASSLARVGTEAFF. CDR3 in DNA: TGCGCCAGCAGCTTGGCGCGGGTGGGCACTGAAGCTTTCTTT.

This chain joins TRBV12-5 and TRBJ2-7, with 7 bases lining up with TRBD1. The CDR3 is made up of 13 amino acids. The junction had 7 bases not matched to a gene; V was cut back by 7 bases and J by 4 bases. The germline V gene has CDR1 LGHNT and CDR2 FRNRAP. CDR3 nucleotide sequence: TGTGCTAGTGCCCCGGGACAGAGTTACGAGCAGTACTTC. This translates into CASAPGQSYEQYF.

The rearrangement links TRBV4-3 to TRBJ1-2; 9 nucleotides align to TRBD1. This CDR3 region has 14 residues. The ends lost 4 bases at V and 4 bases at J; junction bases unmatched: 4. Germline-derived CDR1 and CDR2 are LGHNA and YSLEER. The CDR3 spells CASSRETGGYGYTF. The CDR3 region has the DNA TGCGCCAGCAGCCGAGAGACAGGGGGCTATGGCTACACCTTC.

CDR3 in amino acids: CASSLALAGVTDTQYF. CDR3 DNA: TGCGCCAGCAGCTTGGCCCTAGCGGGAGTCACAGATACGCAGTATTTT. This chain connects TRBV5-1 to TRBJ2-3; TRBD2 matches 10 bases. The germline CDR1 and CDR2 sequences are SGHRS and YFSETQ. Trimming cost V 0 bases and J 2 bases; bases outside gene matches: 3. The length of the CDR3 is 16 residues.

The chain has TRBV5-6 and TRBJ2-7; weak D call: TRBD2 (5 bases). The CDR3 covers 11 residues. The germline V gene has CDR1 SGHDT and CDR2 YYEEEE. V gave up 2 bases and J gave up 7 bases, with 7 bases separating them. CDR3 region: CASSFRGEQYF. CDR3 in DNA: TGTGCCAGCAGCTTTAGAGGGGAGCAGTACTTC.

On this clone: At the DNA level, this CDR3 is encoded by other sequences in the same sample as well. The chain uses TRBV18 and TRBJ2-7, with TRBD1 identical over 9 bases. With V trimmed by 3 bases and J by 3 bases, 3 bases remained unmatched. This CDR3 has 14 residues. Germline V gene data show CDR1 as KGHSH and CDR2 as LQKENI. The CDR3 loop reads CASSPATGGYEQYF. The CDR3 DNA reads as TGTGCCAGCTCACCCGCGACAGGGGGCTACGAGCAGTACTTC.

This clone was recorded a few times. This sequence joins TRBV30 and TRBJ1-5; tentatively, D is TRBD1 (5 bases). CDR3 length equals 14 residues. V was shortened by 3 bases and J by 0 bases, with 9 bases between the two germline ends. In germline, CDR1 is GTSNPN, CDR2 SVGIG (reference sequence). CDR3: CAWSPGGSNQPQHF. CDR3 sequence (DNA): TGTGCCTGGAGCCCCGGGGGTAGCAATCAGCCCCAGCATTTT.

The chain uses TRBV5-1 and TRBJ1-6; the match to TRBD1 covers 8 bases. The CDR3 runs to 15 residues. Germline CDR1 SGHRS, CDR2 YFSETQ. V lost 3 bases and J lost 8; bases outside the gene matches: 7. The CDR3 region has the DNA TGCGCCAGCAGCTACGACAGGGGCGCTGATTCACCCCTCCACTTT. Protein sequence: CASSYDRGADSPLHF.

This clone was counted between two and nine times. The V gene is TRBV7-2, the J gene TRBJ2-2, with TRBD1 as a possible D gene (5 bases). V lost 5 bases and J lost 13, with 17 bases in between. The CDR3 runs 13 residues. CDR1 SGHTA and CDR2 FQGNSA come from the germline V gene. The CDR3 DNA is TGTGCCAGCAGCACCCTCCGGGCCCAGGGGCTGTTTTTT. Protein product: CASSTLRAQGLFF. Full variable domain (outside the CDR3, taken from reference TRBV7-2 and TRBJ2-2): GAGVSQSPSNKVTEKGKDVELRCDPISGHTALYWYRQSLGQGLEFLIYFQGNSAPDKSGLPSDRFSAERTGGSVSTLTIQRTQQEDSAVYLCASSTLRAQGLFFGEGSRLTVL.

CDR3 sequence reads: CSATENPRSWNEQFF. The CDR3 DNA reads as TGCAGCGCCACGGAAAATCCCCGGAGTTGGAATGAGCAGTTCTTC. This chain connects TRBV29-1 to TRBJ2-1; D unclear. Trimming removed 7 bases at V and 7 bases at J, with 23 bases between. This CDR3 has 15 amino acids. Germline loops: CDR1 SQVTM, CDR2 ANQGSEA.

This clone was seen more than once but under ten times. The chain joins TRBV7-2 to TRBJ2-2; 7 nucleotides align to TRBD1. The CDR3 length is 15 residues. V shed 7 bases, J shed 2 bases, and the junction held 7 bases outside the gene matches. The germline V gene encodes CDR1 SGHTA and CDR2 FQGNSA. As DNA, the CDR3 is TGTGCCAGCAACGCCGGGACAGACAACACCGGGGAGCTGTTTTTT. It yields the protein CASNAGTDNTGELFF.

Notes on this clone: This sample also contains other DNA sequences that code for the same CDR3. The chain couples TRBV9 to TRBJ2-3; 7 nucleotides match TRBD2. With V trimmed by 0 bases and J by 2 bases, 3 bases remained unmatched. Germline loops: CDR1 SGDLS, CDR2 YYNGEE. This CDR3 spans 15 amino acids. CDR3 residues: CASSVGGGNTDTQYF. DNA of the CDR3: TGTGCCAGCAGCGTAGGGGGAGGGAACACAGATACGCAGTATTTT. The full variable domain, in which reference TRBV9 and TRBJ2-3 provide the parts outside the CDR3, is DSGVTQTPKHLITATGQRVTLRCSPRSGDLSVYWYQQSLDQGLQFLIQYYNGEERAKGNILERFSAQQFPDLHSELNLSSLELGDSALYFCASSVGGGNTDTQYFGPGTRLTVL.

This rearrangement joins TRBV30 to TRBJ2-5, with 10 bases identical to TRBD1. J gave up 9 bases and V 3 bases, and 10 bases lay outside the gene matches. CDR1 GTSNPN and CDR2 SVGIG come from the germline V gene (reference sequence). The CDR3 is made up of 14 amino acids. CDR3 coding DNA: TGTGCCTGGAGGGGACAGGGGTCCCTGGGTGCCCAGTACTTC. Its protein product is CAWRGQGSLGAQYF.

This clone was seen a handful of times. The chain uses TRBV7-2 and TRBJ2-5; a possible D gene is TRBD2 (5 bases). CDR3 size: 14 residues. Deletions cut 1 base from V and 2 bases from J, with 8 bases between. Germline values: CDR1 SGHTA, CDR2 FQGNSA. The CDR3, as DNA: TGTGCCAGCAGCTTAGTAGAGGGACAAGAGACCCAGTACTTC. Its protein is CASSLVEGQETQYF.

This clone was recorded a few times. The chain couples TRBV7-2 to TRBJ2-7; TRBD1 might be the D (6 bases). The germline V gene encodes CDR1 SGHTA and CDR2 FQGNSA. CDR3 length: 13 residues. V gave up 8 bases and J gave up 0 bases, with 11 bases separating them. In DNA, the CDR3 is TGTGCCAGCCTACAGGGATCCTCCTACGAGCAGTACTTC. Translated: CASLQGSSYEQYF.

V and J are TRBV11-2 and TRBJ1-4; D remains unclear. Germline lookup yields CDR1 SGHAT and CDR2 FQNNGV. Trimming took 1 base from V and 8 from J, leaving 11 bases between them. The CDR3 extends over 14 amino acids. The CDR3 DNA reads TGTGCCAGCAGCTTAGCCCAGTACAGCGAAAAACTGTTTTTT. Protein product: CASSLAQYSEKLFF.

The chain combines TRBV10-3 with TRBJ2-1; D is possibly TRBD2 (6 bases). The germline V gene has CDR1 ENHRY and CDR2 SYGVKD. V was cut by 6 bases and J by 6 bases, with 15 bases left in between. The CDR3 consists of 14 residues. DNA for the CDR3: TGTGCCATCAGGGGGACTCACGAGCCCAATGAGCAGTTCTTC. This sequence encodes CAIRGTHEPNEQFF.

The V and J genes are TRBV28 and TRBJ2-7; 7 nucleotides line up with TRBD1. V gave up 6 bases and J gave up 1 base; unmatched junction bases: 6. The CDR3 length is 14 residues. Looked up from germline, CDR1 is MDHEN and CDR2 is SYDVKM. The CDR3 region is CASRLPGQSYEQYF. The DNA for the CDR3 is TGTGCCAGCAGGCTTCCGGGACAGTCCTACGAGCAGTACTTC.

This clone was seen a handful of times. The chain is built from TRBV11-2 and TRBJ1-1; 7 positions agree with TRBD1. V was pared by 2 bases and J by 4 bases, with 4 bases of the junction left unmatched. Germline V lookup: CDR1 SGHAT, CDR2 FQNNGV. CDR3 length: 14 amino acids. CDR3 in amino acids: CASSLMGQTTEAFF. The CDR3 region has the DNA TGTGCCAGCAGCTTAATGGGACAGACCACTGAAGCTTTCTTT.

The V and J genes are TRBV6-5 and TRBJ1-1; TRBD1 is a possible D gene (6 bases). The CDR3 consists of 13 residues. Deletions cut 5 bases from V and 5 bases from J, with 12 bases between. Germline V gene lookup returns CDR1 MNHEY and CDR2 SVGAGI. The CDR3 region is CASSTPTGTEAFF. CDR3 nucleotides: TGTGCCAGCAGTACCCCGACAGGTACTGAAGCTTTCTTT.

This clone has only a few counts. The gene calls are TRBV2 and TRBJ1-5, with D unclear. Trimming stripped 4 bases from V and 9 bases from J, with 10 bases between. The V gene's germline CDR1 is SNHLY and CDR2 FYNNEI. This CDR3 is built from 12 residues. The CDR3 here is CASSVFPVPQHF. CDR3 sequence (DNA): TGTGCCAGCAGTGTGTTCCCCGTGCCCCAGCATTTT. The full variable domain, its missing parts supplied by reference TRBV2 and TRBJ1-5, is EPEVTQTPSHQVTQMGQEVILRCVPISNHLYFYWYRQILGQKVEFLVSFYNNEISEKSEIFDDQFSVERPDGSNFTLKIRSTKLEDSAMYFCASSVFPVPQHFGDGTRLSIL.

As DNA, the CDR3 is TGTGCCAGCAGCTTTACTAGCGGGGGGGCGGCCAAAAACATTCAGTACTTC. It encodes CASSFTSGGAAKNIQYF. V and J are TRBV5-6 and TRBJ2-4; 13 bases map to TRBD2. The J segment lost 1 base and the V segment lost 2 bases, leaving 3 bases of the junction unmatched. The germline V gene encodes CDR1 SGHDT and CDR2 YYEEEE. The length of the CDR3 is 17 residues.

This clone was seen only a few times. CDR3 in amino acids: CASSLVPGQGYEQYF. The CDR3 nucleotides read TGTGCCAGCAGCTTAGTACCGGGACAGGGCTACGAGCAGTACTTC. J is TRBJ2-7 and V is TRBV7-2, with 9 bases that match TRBD1. V trimming: 1 base; J trimming: 3 bases; junction bases outside the gene matches: 4. Germline V CDR1 and CDR2: SGHTA, FQGNSA. The CDR3 is made up of 15 amino acids. The variable domain in full, completed from reference TRBV7-2 and TRBJ2-7, reads GAGVSQSPSNKVTEKGKDVELRCDPISGHTALYWYRQSLGQGLEFLIYFQGNSAPDKSGLPSDRFSAERTGGSVSTLTIQRTQQEDSAVYLCASSLVPGQGYEQYFGPGTRLTVT.

The table lists this clone with a few counts. The CDR3 sequence: CASSYQGGYTKTQYF. The CDR3 nucleotides read TGTGCCAGCAGCTATCAGGGAGGGTATACGAAGACCCAGTACTTC. V is TRBV7-9 and J is TRBJ2-5, with 7 bases that match TRBD2. Per the germline V gene, CDR1 is SEHNR and CDR2 is FQNEAQ (reference sequence). V dropped 4 bases and J dropped 6; count of bases not matched to a gene: 11. The CDR3 sequence is 15 residues long.